These 29 T cell receptor beta chains were all obtained from the same sample, sequenced in a study of T cell repertoires in cytomegalovirus infection. TCRdb reanalysed the reads using MiXCR and keeps one entry per CDR3 protein. The data show fewer than 300,000 distinct CDR3 sequences, roughly a quarter seen once. The sequenced material came from PBMCs. Source of these receptors: a human donor in good health (CMV status not recorded). Some clones in this sample may be carry-over from other donors' samples.

The sample holds a few counts of this clonotype. The chain recombines TRBV6-1 with TRBJ1-5; maybe TRBD1 (5 bases). The V gene lost 6 bases and the J gene lost 7 bases, with 16 bases spanning the gap. Germline CDR1 MNHNS, CDR2 SASEGT. The CDR3 sequence is 14 residues long. CDR3 DNA: TGTGCCAGCAGAGCCGCGGGGCGGGGACAGCCCCAGCATTTT. It is translated as CASRAAGRGQPQHF.

This clonotype was observed a single time. One end of the junction varies from germline; a read error may be responsible. The J gene is TRBJ2-5, the V gene TRBV7-2; TRBD1 aligns across 11 bases. The CDR3 is 14 residues long. Germline CDR1 reads SGHTA; CDR2 reads FQGNSA. The CDR3 sequence: CPSNSDRGRVTQYF. For the CDR3, the DNA is TGTCCCAGCAACTCGGACAGGGGGCGGGTGACCCAGTACTTC.

On this clonotype itself: A single base separates this from a much larger clone, so it may be a read error. The chain combines TRBV7-2 with TRBJ2-7; D is perhaps TRBD2 (6 bases). This CDR3 comprises 14 residues. V was shortened by 5 bases and J by 6 bases, with 17 bases between the two germline ends. Germline CDR1 and CDR2: SGHTA and FQGNSA. The CDR3, as DNA: TGTGCCAGCAGCCTGACCGGGACTGGTACCGAGCAGTACTTC. It is translated as CASSLTGTGTEQYF.

This clonotype was seen more than once but under ten times. The rearrangement links TRBV20-1 to TRBJ2-5, with TRBD2 matching 7 bases. The CDR3 extends over 14 amino acids. Germline CDR1 DFQATT, CDR2 SNEGSKA (reference sequence). Losses at the gene ends were 6 bases for V and 5 bases for J; bases not matched to a gene: 12. The CDR3 protein is CSAPGGEAGETQYF. In DNA form, the CDR3 reads TGCAGTGCCCCCGGCGGTGAAGCGGGGGAGACCCAGTACTTC.

With respect to this clonotype: This could be a read error, since a much larger clone is one nucleotide away. V gene TRBV27 combines with J gene TRBJ1-5; D call uncertain. Germline V gene lookup returns CDR1 MNHEY and CDR2 SMNVEV (reference sequence). This CDR3 spans 14 amino acids. V lost 2 bases and J lost 3, with 8 bases in between. CDR3 sequence: CASSLSQVNQPQHF. Here the CDR3 DNA reads TGTGCCAGCAGTTTAAGCCAGGTCAATCAGCCCCAGCATTTT.

This clonotype appeared many times. V usage is TRBV7-9 and J usage is TRBJ1-1; 9 bases fit TRBD1. Trimming removed 5 bases from V and 1 base from J; junction bases left unmatched: 8. CDR1 and CDR2 (germline): SEHNR, FQNEAQ (reference sequence). The CDR3 has 16 residues. The CDR3: CASSQGQGGTNTEAFF. The CDR3 nucleotides read TGTGCCAGCAGCCAGGGACAGGGAGGGACGAACACTGAAGCTTTCTTT.

This chain uses TRBV11-2 with TRBJ2-3; a possible D gene is TRBD2 (7 bases). The CDR3 has 16 amino acids. CDR1 and CDR2 from the germline V gene are SGHAT and FQNNGV. Trimming took off 2 bases at V and 3 bases at J, with 15 bases between the two ends. This CDR3 is CASSLLAGARTDTQYF. The CDR3, as DNA: TGTGCCAGCAGCTTACTCGCGGGGGCCCGAACAGATACGCAGTATTTT. Combining the CDR3 with reference TRBV11-2 and TRBJ2-3 gives the whole variable domain EAGVAQSPRYKIIEKRQSVAFWCNPISGHATLYWYQQILGQGPKLLIQFQNNGVVDDSQLPKDRFSAERLKGVDSTLKIQPAKLEDSAVYLCASSLLAGARTDTQYFGPGTRLTVL.

The CDR3 nucleotides read TGCGCCAGCAGTGAGTCGGCGGGACTAGCGGGGAGAGCCTACGAGCAGTACTTC. Its protein product is CASSESAGLAGRAYEQYF. V gene TRBV10-2 combines with J gene TRBJ2-7; 13 bases are shared with TRBD2. The CDR3 is 18 residues long. Per the germline V gene, CDR1 is WSHSY and CDR2 is SAAADI. With V trimmed by 0 bases and J by 2 bases, 7 bases remained unmatched.

This clonotype appeared a few times. This sequence joins TRBV2 and TRBJ1-2; unclear D gene. This CDR3 contains 14 residues. The V end was cut by 8 bases, the J end by 4 bases, with 17 bases between. Germline assignment: CDR1 SNHLY and CDR2 FYNNEI. This CDR3 reads CASPRRSLGYGYTF. CDR3 sequence (DNA): TGTGCCAGCCCCAGGCGAAGCTTAGGCTATGGCTACACCTTC.

This chain connects TRBV20-1 to TRBJ2-5; the D gene is possibly TRBD2 (6 bases). The CDR3 is 13 residues long. Trimming took 5 bases from V and 4 from J, leaving 14 bases between them. Per germline, CDR1 DFQATT and CDR2 SNEGSKA (reference sequence). The CDR3 sequence: CSAGPEGGETQYF. The CDR3 bases are TGCAGTGCTGGCCCGGAGGGCGGAGAGACCCAGTACTTC.

This clonotype was picked up many times. The rearrangement joins TRBV7-2 to TRBJ2-5; no reliable D call. The V end was cut by 1 base, the J end by 2 bases, with 5 bases between. The length of the CDR3 is 13 residues. Germline values: CDR1 SGHTA, CDR2 FQGNSA. The CDR3 sequence: CASSLGVQETQYF. In DNA, the CDR3 is TGTGCCAGCAGCTTAGGGGTTCAAGAGACCCAGTACTTC.

The chain carries TRBV28 and TRBJ2-3; 8 bases map to TRBD1. J gave up 1 base and V 2 bases, and 5 bases lay outside the gene matches. This CDR3 comprises 16 residues. CDR1 and CDR2 from the germline V gene are MDHEN and SYDVKM. The CDR3 is CASSLLATGGTDTQYF. In DNA form, the CDR3 reads TGTGCCAGCAGTTTACTGGCGACAGGGGGCACAGATACGCAGTATTTT.

The chain has TRBV28 and TRBJ1-3; D ambiguous. The CDR3 runs to 16 residues. Germline V gene lookup returns CDR1 MDHEN and CDR2 SYDVKM. Deletions cut 0 bases from V and 0 bases from J, with 9 bases between. The CDR3 DNA reads TGTGCCAGCAGTTTATGGAGCATAAGCTCTGGAAACACCATATATTTT. Translated, it gives CASSLWSISSGNTIYF.

This clonotype was observed many times. CDR3 residues: CASSGGLAGGPDTQYF. The CDR3 region has the DNA TGTGCCAGCAGCGGGGGACTAGCGGGAGGACCAGATACGCAGTATTTT. The V and J genes are TRBV7-2 and TRBJ2-3; 15 bases are a match to TRBD2. The J segment lost 4 bases and the V segment lost 5 bases, leaving 4 bases of the junction unmatched. This CDR3 is 16 amino acids long. Germline-derived CDR1 and CDR2 are SGHTA and FQGNSA.

The CDR3 loop reads CASSLGFDRVRTYEQYF. CDR3 coding DNA: TGTGCCAGCAGCTTAGGCTTCGACAGGGTAAGAACCTACGAGCAGTACTTC. The V and J genes are TRBV7-2 and TRBJ2-7, with TRBD1 matching 7 bases. This CDR3 has 17 residues. Looked up from germline, CDR1 is SGHTA and CDR2 is FQGNSA. V was clipped by 1 base and J by 2 bases; unmatched bases: 11. Complete variable domain (other parts from reference TRBV7-2 and TRBJ2-7): GAGVSQSPSNKVTEKGKDVELRCDPISGHTALYWYRQSLGQGLEFLIYFQGNSAPDKSGLPSDRFSAERTGGSVSTLTIQRTQQEDSAVYLCASSLGFDRVRTYEQYFGPGTRLTVT.

This clonotype was counted a few times. The DNA for the CDR3 is TGCAGCGTTCTCGCCGGGACACCGATAAGGAAACTGTTTTTT. This sequence encodes CSVLAGTPIRKLFF. The chain uses TRBV29-1 and TRBJ1-4, with TRBD1 as a possible D gene (6 bases). Germline-derived CDR1 and CDR2 are SQVTM and ANQGSEA. CDR3 length: 14 amino acids. V was shortened by 5 bases and J by 11 bases, with 21 bases between the two germline ends. Looking up the rest from reference TRBV29-1 and TRBJ1-4 gives the full variable domain: SAVISQKPSRDICQRGTSLTIQCQVDSQVTMMFWYRQQPGQSLTLIATANQGSEATYESGFVIDKFPISRPNLTFSTLTVSNMSPEDSSIYLCSVLAGTPIRKLFFGSGTQLSVL.

The gene calls are TRBV20-1 and TRBJ2-1; D may be TRBD1 (5 bases). V dropped 5 bases and J dropped 1 base, with 18 bases sitting between them. This CDR3 is built from 16 residues. Germline CDR1 reads DFQATT; CDR2 reads SNEGSKA (reference sequence). In DNA form, the CDR3 reads TGCAGTGCTTCCCTCCCGCAGGGTGGGTCCTACAATGAGCAGTTCTTC. It codes for CSASLPQGGSYNEQFF.

This rearrangement joins TRBV5-5 to TRBJ2-2; no clear D gene. Trimming removed 0 bases from V and 1 base from J, with 7 bases in between. CDR1 is SGHKS and CDR2 is YYEKEE in the germline V gene (reference sequence). This CDR3 comprises 15 residues. The CDR3 spells CASSLVGLNTGELFF. As DNA, the CDR3 is TGTGCCAGCAGCTTGGTGGGCTTGAACACCGGGGAGCTGTTTTTT.

The rearrangement links TRBV7-2 to TRBJ2-3; the D is unclear. The CDR3 totals 15 residues. V gave up 5 bases and J gave up 3 bases, with 15 bases separating them. CDR1 is SGHTA and CDR2 is FQGNSA in the germline V gene. The CDR3: CASSVGNFGTDTQYF. For the CDR3, the DNA is TGTGCCAGCAGCGTAGGGAACTTTGGGACAGATACGCAGTATTTT.

V and J are TRBV5-1 and TRBJ1-1; a weak D match, TRBD1 (6 bases). Trimming pared 3 bases from V and 7 bases from J, leaving 16 bases between. The germline CDR1 and CDR2 sequences are SGHRS and YFSETQ. The CDR3 runs 14 residues. In DNA, the CDR3 is TGCGCCAGCAGCTCCCCCGCTGCGGACAGTGAAGCTTTCTTT. Encoded protein: CASSSPAADSEAFF.

This clonotype was detected many times. This chain uses TRBV7-2 with TRBJ1-1; D possibly corresponds to TRBD1 (5 bases). Germline assignment: CDR1 SGHTA and CDR2 FQGNSA. The CDR3 is made up of 14 amino acids. The V end lost 2 bases, the J end lost 6 bases, and 13 bases lay between the germline ends. The CDR3 region is CASSLQEGFAEAFF. CDR3 in DNA: TGTGCCAGCAGCTTACAGGAGGGGTTCGCTGAAGCTTTCTTT.

This clonotype was observed at least ten times. This chain links TRBV7-2 with TRBJ1-6, with a weak D call TRBD1 (5 bases). This CDR3 comprises 12 residues. Germline V CDR1 and CDR2: SGHTA, FQGNSA. V was shortened by 8 bases and J by 11 bases, with 13 bases between the two germline ends. The CDR3 spells CASRPEGTPLHF. In nucleotides, the CDR3 is TGTGCCAGCCGCCCCGAGGGGACACCCCTCCACTTT.

The chain has TRBV7-3 and TRBJ2-5; 10 bases fit TRBD2. V shed 1 base and J 2 bases; nucleotides not matched to a gene: 1. The CDR3 extends over 15 amino acids. Germline values: CDR1 SGHTA, CDR2 FQGTGA. Written as DNA, the CDR3 is TGTGCCAGCAGCTTAATAGCGGGGGGACAAGAGACCCAGTACTTC. This sequence encodes CASSLIAGGQETQYF.

This clonotype turned up a few times. The genes are TRBV2 and TRBJ2-2; TRBD1 matches 10 bases. V gave up 7 bases and J gave up 4 bases; unmatched junction bases: 3. CDR3 size: 14 residues. Germline V gene sequence: CDR1 SNHLY, CDR2 FYNNEI. CDR3 sequence: CASIGDRGTGELFF. In DNA, the CDR3 is TGTGCCAGCATAGGGGACAGGGGCACCGGGGAGCTGTTTTTT. Full variable domain (outside the CDR3, taken from reference TRBV2 and TRBJ2-2): EPEVTQTPSHQVTQMGQEVILRCVPISNHLYFYWYRQILGQKVEFLVSFYNNEISEKSEIFDDQFSVERPDGSNFTLKIRSTKLEDSAMYFCASIGDRGTGELFFGEGSRLTVL.

The chain links TRBV5-6 to TRBJ2-7; D is ambiguous. Germline CDR1 SGHDT, CDR2 YYEEEE. V was shortened by 1 base and J by 5 bases, with 4 bases between the two germline ends. This CDR3 region has 11 residues. CDR3 amino acids: CASSLRDEQYF. Written as DNA, the CDR3 is TGTGCCAGCAGCTTGAGGGACGAGCAGTACTTC. Filled out from reference TRBV5-6 and TRBJ2-7, the complete variable domain reads DAGVTQSPTHLIKTRGQQVTLRCSPKSGHDTVSWYQQALGQGPQFIFQYYEEEERQRGNFPDRFSGHQFPNYSSELNVNALLLGDSALYLCASSLRDEQYFGPGTRLTVT.

The chain recombines TRBV4-3 with TRBJ2-6; tentative D call: TRBD1 (5 bases). Trimming removed 0 bases from V and 0 bases from J, with 12 bases in between. There are 18 residues in the CDR3. Germline CDR1 reads LGHNA; CDR2 reads YSLEER. CDR3 bases: TGCGCCAGCAGCCAAGATACAGGATCTTTCTCTGGGGCCAACGTCCTGACTTTC. Encoded protein: CASSQDTGSFSGANVLTF.

This sequence joins TRBV29-1 and TRBJ2-5; D is uncertain. Germline V gene sequence: CDR1 SQVTM, CDR2 ANQGSEA. V lost 5 bases and J 0 bases, leaving 7 bases between the germline ends. The CDR3 spans 12 residues. The CDR3: CSVTLYQETQYF. CDR3 nucleotide sequence: TGCAGCGTTACACTGTACCAAGAGACCCAGTACTTC.

The chain carries TRBV20-1 and TRBJ1-4; a weak D match, TRBD1 (5 bases). The V end was cut by 0 bases, the J end by 8 bases, with 13 bases between. Germline V CDR1 and CDR2: DFQATT, SNEGSKA (reference sequence). This CDR3 region has 14 residues. The CDR3 protein is CSAREVQGWEKLFF. The CDR3 coding sequence is TGCAGTGCTAGAGAGGTTCAGGGTTGGGAAAAACTGTTTTTT.

There are a few counts of this clonotype. The V and J genes are TRBV5-6 and TRBJ2-2, with TRBD1 identical over 12 bases. Germline V CDR1 and CDR2: SGHDT, YYEEEE. The length of the CDR3 is 16 residues. Trimming removed 2 bases from V and 3 bases from J; junction bases left unmatched: 2. The CDR3 loop is CASSFGDRGHTGELFF. The CDR3 coding sequence is TGTGCCAGCAGCTTTGGGGACAGGGGGCACACCGGGGAGCTGTTTTTT.